This TCR beta chain is drawn from a study of T cell responses to AZD1222 COVID-19 vaccine. The protocol was immunoSEQ multiplex PCR, while the TCRdb copy is restricted to in-frame clones and leaves out a portion. The data contain about 140,000 clones, 80% to 95% of them seen just once; the ten biggest clones take up approximately 4.8%. Study conclusions and caveats: There were repertoire samples only from the period after the peak T cell response.

V gave up 7 bases and J gave up 7 bases; unmatched junction bases: 12. The CDR3 covers 15 residues. CDR1 and CDR2 from the germline V gene are SGHRS and YFSETQ. On this clone: Its cognate antigen is unknown.

The TCR sequence derives from an adult in good health. Sequences were derived from peripheral blood, sampled on day 0 of AZD1222 vaccination. The chain has TRBV5-1 and TRBJ1-2, with TRBD1 matching 11 bases. The CDR3 sequence is CASEYGQGAGGGYTF. The CDR3, as DNA: TGCGCCAGCGAATACGGACAGGGGGCGGGAGGTGGCTACACCTTC.